This entry describes one TCR beta chain. The antigen is undetermined. These data originate in a study of shared clonotypes between healthy human individuals. Study-wide points: Although depth was large, rarefaction showed that sequencing of the sorted subsets was incomplete. Estimated clonotype richness was generally higher in naive than memory subsets.

Every subset had its genomic DNA shared out evenly among several immunoSEQ plates. Assay: immunoSEQ multiplex PCR; the TCRdb copy retains only in-frame clones and omits some. The sample includes just over 2,000,000 clones, over 85% seen only once; the top ten take around 0.13%. The sequence was collected from a man aged 18 to 35 in good health. Sequencing used naive CD4+ T cells sorted from blood. This sample's subset: CD45RA+ positively selected.

For the CDR3, the DNA is TGTGCCTGGAGTGTAGGCCCCCCGACAAGGACCTATGGCTACACCTTC. Translated, it gives CAWSVGPPTRTYGYTF. The chain employs TRBV30 and TRBJ1-2, with D uncertain. This CDR3 has 16 residues. The germline V gene has CDR1 GTSNPN and CDR2 SVGIG (reference sequence). V was clipped by 0 bases and J by 4 bases, with 18 bases between them.